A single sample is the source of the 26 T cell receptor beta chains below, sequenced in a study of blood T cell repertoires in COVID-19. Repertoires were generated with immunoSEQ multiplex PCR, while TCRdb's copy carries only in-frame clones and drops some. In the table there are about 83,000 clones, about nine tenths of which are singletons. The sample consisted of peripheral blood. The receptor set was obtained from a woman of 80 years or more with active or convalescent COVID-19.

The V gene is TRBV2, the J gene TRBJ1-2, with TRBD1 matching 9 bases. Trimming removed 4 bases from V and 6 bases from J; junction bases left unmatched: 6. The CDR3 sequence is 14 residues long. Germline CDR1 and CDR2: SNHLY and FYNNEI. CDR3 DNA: TGTGCCAGCAGTGTGGGGACAGGGTGGGATGGCTACACCTTC. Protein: CASSVGTGWDGYTF.

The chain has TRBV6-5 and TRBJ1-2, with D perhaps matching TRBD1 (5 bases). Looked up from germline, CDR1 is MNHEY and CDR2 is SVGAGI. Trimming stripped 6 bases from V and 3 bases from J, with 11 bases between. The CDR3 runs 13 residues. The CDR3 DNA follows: TGTGCCAGCAGCCGGGGAGGGGACTATGGCTACACCTTC. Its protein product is CASSRGGDYGYTF.

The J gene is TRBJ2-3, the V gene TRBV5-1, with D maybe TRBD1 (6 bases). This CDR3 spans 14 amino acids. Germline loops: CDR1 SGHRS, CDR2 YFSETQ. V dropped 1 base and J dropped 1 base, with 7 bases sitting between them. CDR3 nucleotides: TGCGCCAGCAGCTTGTCAGGGGGCACAGATACGCAGTATTTT. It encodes CASSLSGGTDTQYF.

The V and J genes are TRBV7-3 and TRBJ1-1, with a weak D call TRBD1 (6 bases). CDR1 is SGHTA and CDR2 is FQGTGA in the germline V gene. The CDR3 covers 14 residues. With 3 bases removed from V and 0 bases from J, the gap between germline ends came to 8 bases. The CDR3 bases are TGTGCCAGCAGCTTTGGGACACTGAACACTGAAGCTTTCTTT. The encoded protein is CASSFGTLNTEAFF.

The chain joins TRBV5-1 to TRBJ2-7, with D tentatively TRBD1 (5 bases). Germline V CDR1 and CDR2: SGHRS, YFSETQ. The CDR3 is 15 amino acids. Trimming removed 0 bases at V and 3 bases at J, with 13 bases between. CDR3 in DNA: TGCGCCAGCAGCTTGGGTGGGGCCACAGTCTACGAGCAGTACTTC. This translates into CASSLGGATVYEQYF.

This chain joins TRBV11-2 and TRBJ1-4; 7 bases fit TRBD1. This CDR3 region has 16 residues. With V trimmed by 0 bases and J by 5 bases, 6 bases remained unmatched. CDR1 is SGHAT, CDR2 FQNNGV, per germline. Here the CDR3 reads CASSLDPPGGNEKLFF. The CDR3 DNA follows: TGTGCCAGCAGCTTAGATCCCCCAGGGGGAAATGAAAAACTGTTTTTT.

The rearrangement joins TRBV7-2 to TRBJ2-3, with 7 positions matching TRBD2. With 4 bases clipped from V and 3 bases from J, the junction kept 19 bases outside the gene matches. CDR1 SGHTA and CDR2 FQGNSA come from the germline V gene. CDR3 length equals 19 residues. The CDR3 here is CASSSNPGRGRARTDTQYF. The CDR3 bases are TGTGCCAGCAGCTCCAACCCCGGGCGGGGGAGAGCCCGGACAGATACGCAGTATTTT.

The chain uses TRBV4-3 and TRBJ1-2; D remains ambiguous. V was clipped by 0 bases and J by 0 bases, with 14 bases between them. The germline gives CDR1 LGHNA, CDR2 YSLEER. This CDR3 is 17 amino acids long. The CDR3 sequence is CASSQDWEGYSNYGYTF. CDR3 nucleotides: TGCGCCAGCAGCCAAGATTGGGAGGGTTATTCTAACTATGGCTACACCTTC.

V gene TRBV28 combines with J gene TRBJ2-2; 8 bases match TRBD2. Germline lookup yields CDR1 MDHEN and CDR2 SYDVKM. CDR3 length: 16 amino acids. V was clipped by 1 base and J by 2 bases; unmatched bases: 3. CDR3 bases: TGTGCCAGCAGTTTATTCAGCGGGGGTAACACCGGGGAGCTGTTTTTT. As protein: CASSLFSGGNTGELFF.

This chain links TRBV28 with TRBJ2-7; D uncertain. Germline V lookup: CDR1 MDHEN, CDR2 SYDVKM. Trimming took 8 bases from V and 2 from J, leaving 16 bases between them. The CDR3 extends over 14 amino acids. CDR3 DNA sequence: TGTGCCAGCGATCCTGCATTCGGTACCTACGAGCAGTACTTC. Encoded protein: CASDPAFGTYEQYF. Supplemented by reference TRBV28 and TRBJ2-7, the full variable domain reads DVKVTQSSRYLVKRTGEKVFLECVQDMDHENMFWYRQDPGLGLRLIYFSYDVKMKEKGDIPEGYSVSREKKERFSLILESASTNQTSMYLCASDPAFGTYEQYFGPGTRLTVT.

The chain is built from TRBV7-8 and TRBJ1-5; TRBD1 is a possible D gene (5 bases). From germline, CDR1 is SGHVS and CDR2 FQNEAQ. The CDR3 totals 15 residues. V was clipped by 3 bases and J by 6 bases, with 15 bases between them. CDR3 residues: CASSFGGWGGQPQHF. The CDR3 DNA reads TGTGCCAGCAGCTTTGGGGGGTGGGGAGGTCAGCCCCAGCATTTT.

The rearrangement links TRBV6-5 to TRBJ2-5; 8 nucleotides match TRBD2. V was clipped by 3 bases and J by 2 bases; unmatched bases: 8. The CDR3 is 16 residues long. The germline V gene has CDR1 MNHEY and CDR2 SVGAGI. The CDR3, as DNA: TGTGCCAGCAGTTATATCGGGGCTAGCGGGCAAGAGACCCAGTACTTC. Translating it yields CASSYIGASGQETQYF.

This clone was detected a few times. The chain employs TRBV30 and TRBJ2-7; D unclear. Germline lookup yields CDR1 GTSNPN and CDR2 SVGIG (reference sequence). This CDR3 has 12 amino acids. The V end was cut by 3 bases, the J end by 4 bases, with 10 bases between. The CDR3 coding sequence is TGTGCCTGGAGCCGACACCCGTACGAGCAGTACTTC. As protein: CAWSRHPYEQYF.

This chain's CDR3 is CASNTGRGQPQHF. CDR3 DNA: TGTGCCAGCAACACAGGGCGAGGTCAGCCCCAGCATTTT. The rearrangement joins TRBV2 to TRBJ1-5, with D tentatively TRBD1 (6 bases). Germline CDR1 is SNHLY and CDR2 is FYNNEI. There are 13 residues in the CDR3. V was trimmed by 7 bases and J by 6 bases, leaving 13 bases between them.

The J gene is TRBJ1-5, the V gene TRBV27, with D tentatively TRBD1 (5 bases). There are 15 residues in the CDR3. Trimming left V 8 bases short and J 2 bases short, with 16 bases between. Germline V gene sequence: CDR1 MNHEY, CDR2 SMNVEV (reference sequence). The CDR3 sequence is CASSKWGEGNQPQHF. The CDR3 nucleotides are TGTGCCAGCTCTAAGTGGGGGGAAGGCAATCAGCCCCAGCATTTT.

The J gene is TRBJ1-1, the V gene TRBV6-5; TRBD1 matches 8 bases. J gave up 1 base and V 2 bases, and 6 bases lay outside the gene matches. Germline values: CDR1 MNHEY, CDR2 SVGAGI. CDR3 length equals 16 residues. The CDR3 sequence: CASSYRGTGRNTEAFF. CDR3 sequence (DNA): TGTGCCAGCAGTTACCGAGGGACAGGCAGGAACACTGAAGCTTTCTTT.

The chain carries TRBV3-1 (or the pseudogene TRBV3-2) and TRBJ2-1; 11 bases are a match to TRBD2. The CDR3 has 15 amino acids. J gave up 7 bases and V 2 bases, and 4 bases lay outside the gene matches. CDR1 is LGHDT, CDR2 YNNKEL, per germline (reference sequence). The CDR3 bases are TGTGCCAGCAGCCAACTAGCGGGGGGTGGTAATGAGCAGTTCTTC. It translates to CASSQLAGGGNEQFF.

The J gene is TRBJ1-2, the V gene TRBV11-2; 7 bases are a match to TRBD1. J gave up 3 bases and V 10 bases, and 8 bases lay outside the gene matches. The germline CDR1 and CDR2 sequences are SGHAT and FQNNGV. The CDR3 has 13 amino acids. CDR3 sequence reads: CATTGTGDYGYTF. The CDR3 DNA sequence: TGTGCCACCACGGGCACAGGGGACTATGGCTACACCTTC.

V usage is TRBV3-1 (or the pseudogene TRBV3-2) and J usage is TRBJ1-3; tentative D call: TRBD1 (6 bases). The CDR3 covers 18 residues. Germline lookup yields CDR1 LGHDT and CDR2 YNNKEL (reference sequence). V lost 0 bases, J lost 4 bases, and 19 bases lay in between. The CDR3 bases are TGTGCCAGCAGCCAAGATGGTTTGCAGGGGACAAACGGAAACACCATATATTTT. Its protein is CASSQDGLQGTNGNTIYF.

The CDR3 spells CASSLIQGENGYTF. Here the CDR3 DNA reads TGTGCCAGCAGCCTAATCCAGGGTGAAAATGGCTACACCTTC. This chain connects TRBV7-9 to TRBJ1-2; possible D gene TRBD1, 5 bases. Trimming shortened V by 5 bases and J by 6 bases, and 16 bases separated the two germline ends. The CDR3 is 14 amino acids. The germline gives CDR1 SEHNR, CDR2 FQNEAQ (reference sequence).

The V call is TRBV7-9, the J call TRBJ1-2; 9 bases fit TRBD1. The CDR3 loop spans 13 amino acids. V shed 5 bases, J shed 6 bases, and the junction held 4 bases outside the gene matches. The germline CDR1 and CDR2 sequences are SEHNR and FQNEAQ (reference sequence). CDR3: CASSPGTGHGYTF. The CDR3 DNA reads TGTGCCAGCAGCCCCGGGACAGGGCATGGCTACACCTTC.

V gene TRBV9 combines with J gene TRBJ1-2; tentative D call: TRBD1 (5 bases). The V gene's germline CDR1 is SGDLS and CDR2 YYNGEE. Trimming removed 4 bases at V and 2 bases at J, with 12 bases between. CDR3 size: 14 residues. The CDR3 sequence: CASSPARANYGYTF. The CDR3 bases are TGTGCCAGCAGCCCGGCCAGGGCGAACTATGGCTACACCTTC. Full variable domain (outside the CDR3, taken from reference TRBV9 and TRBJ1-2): DSGVTQTPKHLITATGQRVTLRCSPRSGDLSVYWYQQSLDQGLQFLIQYYNGEERAKGNILERFSAQQFPDLHSELNLSSLELGDSALYFCASSPARANYGYTFGSGTRLTVV.

CDR3 loop: CASEPGLAGGPRETQYF. Here the CDR3 DNA reads TGTGCCAGCGAACCAGGGCTAGCGGGGGGGCCCAGAGAGACCCAGTACTTC. This chain links TRBV3-1 (or the pseudogene TRBV3-2) with TRBJ2-5; TRBD2 matches 12 bases. Germline V lookup: CDR1 LGHDT, CDR2 YNNKEL (reference sequence). CDR3 length: 17 amino acids. The trim removed 8 bases at V and 4 bases at J, leaving 14 bases unmatched.

In DNA form, the CDR3 reads TGTGCCGGAGGGGGGGGGCCGGGAGACTACACCTTC. Translation gives CAGGGGPGDYTF. The chain employs TRBV5-4 and TRBJ1-2; maybe TRBD1 (6 bases). This CDR3 is built from 12 residues. CDR1 is SGHNT, CDR2 YYREEE, per germline (reference sequence). The V and J ends lost 10 bases and 10 bases respectively, with 20 bases between them.

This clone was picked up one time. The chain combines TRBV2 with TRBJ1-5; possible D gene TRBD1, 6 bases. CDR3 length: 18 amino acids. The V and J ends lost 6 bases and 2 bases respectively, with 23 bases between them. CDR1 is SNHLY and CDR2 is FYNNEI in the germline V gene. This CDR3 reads CASRDRTVPTRGNQPQHF. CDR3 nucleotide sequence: TGTGCCAGCAGAGACAGGACAGTCCCCACCCGAGGCAATCAGCCCCAGCATTTT.

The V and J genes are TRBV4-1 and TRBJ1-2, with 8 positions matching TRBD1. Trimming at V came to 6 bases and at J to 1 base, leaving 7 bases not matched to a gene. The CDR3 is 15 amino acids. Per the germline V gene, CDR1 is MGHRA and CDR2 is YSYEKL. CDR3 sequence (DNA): TGCGCCAGCAGTCCCGGGACAGGTCTTAACTATGGCTACACCTTC. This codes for CASSPGTGLNYGYTF.